The clone carrying this T cell receptor (beta chain) has only a few counts. The data were obtained in a study of spatial heterogeneity in lung cancer. Overall study: The study consistently detected more beta-chain than alpha-chain sequences.

Every TCR cDNA molecule carried a tag that served as a unique molecular identifier. TCRdb fed the 5' RACE reads into MiXCR, producing one record per CDR3 protein. The sample holds some 20,000 distinct CDR3 sequences, under 4% seen once. The time point denotes: sample taken at primary tumor resection. Donation came from around 72 patients with untreated early-stage non-small cell lung cancer. Germline V gene sequence: CDR1 MNHEY, CDR2 SVGAGI. J lost 9 bases, V lost 6 bases, and 16 bases had no gene match. The CDR3 spans 15 residues. V usage is TRBV6-5 and J usage is TRBJ2-5; 7 bases map to TRBD2. The receptor's source is a female donor with early-stage non-small cell lung cancer. Sequenced here: PBMCs, sampled at surgery. This CDR3 is CASSPLAFPRKAQYF. CDR3 coding DNA: TGTGCCAGCAGCCCACTAGCGTTCCCACGGAAGGCCCAGTACTTC.